Reported below is one T cell receptor (beta chain). Its antigen is not known. The use of a sample-barcoded 5' primer and a J-beta primer mix characterized a second PCR of 7 to 11 cycles. TCRdb reprocessed the 5' RACE reads via MiXCR and lists one record per CDR3 protein. The data contain about 720,000 distinct CDR3 sequences, more than 20% of them singletons. This entry belongs to a study of blood T cells in healthy people across ages. Study outcomes and limitations: Percentage of naive T cells showed a strong correlation with TCR beta diversity. Diversity estimates drawn from one million T cells were deemed underestimates.

V gave up 5 bases and J gave up 3 bases; unmatched junction bases: 13. The CDR3 has 18 amino acids. Germline values: CDR1 SGHRS, CDR2 YFSETQ. This same sample was also part of a study on T cells of mothers and their children. That work adds: For cDNA synthesis, the complete extracted RNA was used (about 1.4 ug per 15 ul).

Sequenced: blood. V usage is TRBV5-1 and J usage is TRBJ2-3; 12 bases align to TRBD2. This sequence originates from a boy aged 10-17 years in good health. CDR3 in amino acids: CASRGFLAGGPGTDTQYF. The CDR3 nucleotides are TGCGCCAGCAGGGGGTTCCTAGCGGGGGGGCCGGGTACAGATACGCAGTATTTT.